One sample yielded the 30 T cell receptor beta chains listed below, sequenced in a study of T cells expressing NK-cell markers. TCRdb processed the 5' RACE reads again and assigns one entry to each CDR3 protein, with no DNA. The sample's table shows 300,000 to 450,000 distinct CDR3 sequences. Sequencing was done on a sample of blood T cells: a sorted CD56 or NKG2C T cell subset, CD4+ or CD8+ T cells, or bulk PBMC T cells (not recorded which). These receptors all stem from a man between 18 and 69 years old in good health.

The rearrangement joins TRBV20-1 to TRBJ2-5; no DNA is available, so the TRBD2 call from TCRdb remains unchecked. Germline lookup yields CDR1 DFQATT and CDR2 SNEGSKA (reference sequence). CDR3 length equals 15 residues. The CDR3 sequence: CSAEGAGGNQETQYF.

This chain connects TRBV5-6 to TRBJ1-5; TCRdb returns TRBD1, unconfirmable since there is no DNA. Looked up from germline, CDR1 is SGHDT and CDR2 is YYEEEE. The CDR3 consists of 18 residues. This CDR3 reads CASSRTGQGAYSNQPQHF.

V usage is TRBV4-1 and J usage is TRBJ2-3; TCRdb reports TRBD2, a call that lacks DNA to check it against. CDR1 MGHRA and CDR2 YSYEKL come from the germline V gene. The CDR3 loop spans 18 amino acids. CDR3 region: CAFKSGSPGTSVTDTQYF.

V is TRBV6-1 and J is TRBJ2-5; the TRBD2 assignment by TCRdb is unverifiable without DNA. Germline CDR1 is MNHNS and CDR2 is SASEGT. This CDR3 has 14 amino acids. The CDR3 sequence is CASTDGGGGKTQYF.

The rearrangement uses TRBV20-1 and TRBJ2-1; TCRdb's assignment of TRBD1 cannot be checked, as there is no DNA. The CDR3 is 17 amino acids. Germline loops: CDR1 DFQATT, CDR2 SNEGSKA (reference sequence). The CDR3 loop reads CSARDVKRGQSYNEQFF.

J is TRBJ1-5 and V is TRBV21-1; there is no DNA to check the TCRdb D call of TRBD1. TRBV21-1 represents a pseudogene. CDR3 length: 17 residues. The CDR3 is CASSKVGAGEYNQPQHF.

Here the CDR3 reads CASSLEGAGGYADTQYF. The chain joins TRBV11-2 to TRBJ2-3; TCRdb gives TRBD2 as the D gene, but with no DNA this cannot be confirmed. The CDR3 runs to 17 residues. Germline CDR1 SGHAT, CDR2 FQNNGV.

This rearrangement joins TRBV2 to TRBJ1-4; as DNA is missing, the TRBD1 call by TCRdb cannot be tested. The CDR3 is 15 amino acids. The germline CDR1 and CDR2 sequences are SNHLY and FYNNEI. CDR3 protein: CASSEDRGQNEKLFF.

The genes are TRBV12-3 or TRBV12-4 and TRBJ2-7; TCRdb's D call, TRBD1, is unchecked because there is no DNA. This CDR3 has 16 amino acids. The CDR3 spells CASSIYSGGTLWEQYF.

J is TRBJ1-6 and V is TRBV9; TCRdb picks TRBD1, but there is no DNA to check that call. Germline CDR1 SGDLS, CDR2 YYNGEE. CDR3 length equals 14 residues. The CDR3 spells CASSTRQGNSPLHF.

This chain connects TRBV7-9 to TRBJ1-1; there is no DNA to check the TCRdb D call of TRBD1. The CDR3 extends over 17 amino acids. The germline V gene has CDR1 SEHNR and CDR2 FQNEAQ (reference sequence). CDR3 residues: CASSLRAAGSLNTEAFF.

The chain carries TRBV12-3 or TRBV12-4 and TRBJ1-4; TCRdb selects TRBD1, and the lack of DNA leaves this call unchecked. This CDR3 comprises 15 residues. This chain's CDR3 is CASKTGVATNEKLFF.

The chain uses TRBV6-1 and TRBJ1-6; TCRdb's assignment of TRBD1 cannot be checked, as there is no DNA. The CDR3 sequence is 15 residues long. Germline V lookup: CDR1 MNHNS, CDR2 SASEGT. The CDR3 here is CASREQGAVISPLHF.

The chain recombines TRBV5-1 with TRBJ1-1; no DNA is available, so the TRBD1 call from TCRdb remains unchecked. Germline V gene lookup returns CDR1 SGHRS and CDR2 YFSETQ. The CDR3 extends over 17 amino acids. The CDR3 is CASSLYRGLKVNTEAFF.

The genes are TRBV28 and TRBJ1-4; the D call from TCRdb, TRBD1, cannot be confirmed without DNA. This CDR3 contains 16 residues. CDR1 and CDR2 from the germline V gene are MDHEN and SYDVKM. The CDR3 spells CASSLGSGTTNEKLFF.

V gene TRBV2 combines with J gene TRBJ2-5; TCRdb lists TRBD1, though no DNA is available to test this call. The CDR3 totals 13 residues. Per germline, CDR1 SNHLY and CDR2 FYNNEI. The CDR3 reads CASRFQGEETQYF.

The chain links TRBV5-1 to TRBJ2-2; TCRdb names TRBD2, which stays unverified in the absence of DNA. The CDR3 covers 18 residues. Germline V gene data show CDR1 as SGHRS and CDR2 as YFSETQ. CDR3 region: CASSGQAKGSRRPGELFF.

The chain combines TRBV6-1 with TRBJ1-1; lacking DNA, the TRBD1 call made by TCRdb goes unchecked. CDR1 and CDR2 from the germline V gene are MNHNS and SASEGT. There are 14 residues in the CDR3. The CDR3 reads CASRETGGNTEAFF.

CDR3 sequence reads: CSALPRGGARTDTQYF. V gene TRBV20-1 combines with J gene TRBJ2-3; the D call from TCRdb, TRBD1, cannot be confirmed without DNA. Germline loops: CDR1 DFQATT, CDR2 SNEGSKA (reference sequence). This CDR3 has 16 amino acids.

The V gene is TRBV12-3 or TRBV12-4, the J gene TRBJ1-2; TCRdb names TRBD1, which stays unverified in the absence of DNA. The CDR3 is 13 residues long. The CDR3 sequence is CASSRRQVAGYTF.

The chain joins TRBV3-1 to TRBJ1-1; the TCRdb call, TRBD1, lacks DNA for checking. The CDR3 length is 15 residues. Germline lookup yields CDR1 LGHDT and CDR2 YNNKEL (reference sequence). CDR3 protein: CASSQVQGPYTEAFF. The variable domain in full, with the rest retrieved from reference TRBV3-1 and TRBJ1-1, is DTAVSQTPKYLVTQMGNDKSIKCEQNLGHDTMYWYKQDSKKFLKIMFSYNNKELIINETVPNRFSPKSPDKAHLNLHINSLELGDSAVYFCASSQVQGPYTEAFFGQGTRLTVV.

The chain is built from TRBV18 and TRBJ2-3; absent DNA, TCRdb's TRBD2 call cannot be checked. The CDR3 has 13 amino acids. Per the germline V gene, CDR1 is KGHSH and CDR2 is LQKENI. CDR3 loop: CASIFTGADTQYF. Complete variable domain (other parts from reference TRBV18 and TRBJ2-3): NAGVMQNPRHLVRRRGQEARLRCSPMKGHSHVYWYRQLPEEGLKFMVYLQKENIIDESGMPKERFSAEFPKEGPSILRIQQVVRGDSAAYFCASIFTGADTQYFGPGTRLTVL.

The chain couples TRBV25-1 to TRBJ1-2; there is no DNA to check the TCRdb D call of TRBD1. The length of the CDR3 is 18 residues. From germline, CDR1 is MGHDK and CDR2 SYGVNS. The CDR3 sequence is CASSESYGSTGGYYGYTF.

This chain links TRBV6-6 with TRBJ1-2; TCRdb's D gene call, TRBD1, goes unchecked for lack of DNA. In germline, CDR1 is MNHNY, CDR2 SVGAGI (reference sequence). The CDR3 sequence is 13 residues long. The CDR3 loop is CASSNRDNYGYTF.

The chain uses TRBV2 and TRBJ2-3. There are 16 residues in the CDR3. Germline V gene sequence: CDR1 SNHLY, CDR2 FYNNEI. CDR3 amino acids: CASSEGYTGWTDTQYF.

V usage is TRBV4-1 and J usage is TRBJ2-5; the TCRdb D gene call, TRBD2, has no DNA to confirm it. The CDR3 is 16 amino acids. Per the germline V gene, CDR1 is MGHRA and CDR2 is YSYEKL. CDR3: CASSHGRTSGGETQYF.

CDR3: CASSGSLGHSNQPQHF. The chain couples TRBV7-9 to TRBJ1-5. Germline CDR1 SEHNR, CDR2 FQNEAQ (reference sequence). The CDR3 consists of 16 residues.

The rearrangement uses TRBV9 and TRBJ2-7. The CDR3 runs to 13 residues. Per the germline V gene, CDR1 is SGDLS and CDR2 is YYNGEE. The CDR3 is CASSPWPLDEQYF.

This rearrangement joins TRBV18 to TRBJ1-1; the D gene TCRdb calls, TRBD1, cannot be checked with no DNA. The germline gives CDR1 KGHSH, CDR2 LQKENI. CDR3 length: 14 residues. The chain's CDR3 is CASSPQGAGTEAFF.

The chain is built from TRBV6-1 and TRBJ2-1; TCRdb's D gene call, TRBD1, goes unchecked for lack of DNA. Germline V gives CDR1 MNHNS, CDR2 SASEGT. The CDR3 length is 14 residues. The CDR3 spells CASSEDRLYNEQFF.